This T cell receptor (beta chain) was sequenced for a study of T cell changes during pregnancy in multiple sclerosis. Using immunoSEQ multiplex PCR, the repertoire was profiled, and TCRdb retains in-frame clones only, with some absent. This sample carries about 52,000 clones, 85% to 95% of them seen once, and the ten largest clones take more than 0.7%. The count of this clone is one. This sequence originates from a female donor with multiple sclerosis, enrolled in a pregnancy study. Sequencing used CD4+ T cells from peripheral blood mononuclear cells, obtained in the third trimester of pregnancy.

The CDR3, as DNA: TGTGCCAGCAGCTCGGACAGGGGAACTGAAGCTTTCTTT. Translation: CASSSDRGTEAFF. The V gene is TRBV5-6, the J gene TRBJ1-1; TRBD1 matches at 9 bases. Germline-derived CDR1 and CDR2 are SGHDT and YYEEEE. V was clipped by 3 bases and J by 5 bases; unmatched bases: 2. CDR3 length: 13 residues.